This T cell receptor beta chain was recorded in a study of blood T cell repertoires in COVID-19. Study overall: The United States, Italy and Spain were the sources of the acute and convalescent COVID-19 samples. Sources were T cells, B-cell-depleted T cells, or PBMCs; the material itself was cDNA or gDNA.

The CDR3 totals 14 residues. J lost 7 bases, V lost 4 bases, and 8 bases had no gene match. Germline V gene data show CDR1 as GTSNPN and CDR2 as SVGIG (reference sequence). Per the original methods: From reference gene primer amplification, estimates of nucleated cell counts were derived. TCRdb's table, derived via immunoSEQ multiplex PCR, lists solely in-frame clones and lacks some. The DNA gave D and trimming, while V, J and clone size come from that table. The sample contains roughly 350,000 clones, about 93% of which appear only once. This clone is a singleton in its sample. Sequenced material: peripheral blood. This sequence originates from a woman aged 18-29 years who had recovered from COVID-19. The V call is TRBV30, the J call TRBJ2-1, with 9 bases identical to TRBD2. The CDR3 reads CAWIVSGSMNEQFF. DNA for the CDR3: TGTGCCTGGATCGTTAGCGGGAGTATGAATGAGCAGTTCTTC.